The rows below give T cell receptor beta chains drawn from one sample of a study of blood T cell repertoires in COVID-19. The table came from immunoSEQ multiplex PCR; TCRdb's copy has only in-frame clones and leaves some out. The sample lists 55,000 to 70,000 clones, 90% to 95% occurring once. The material sequenced was peripheral blood. These receptors were collected from a man between 35 and 55 years old with COVID-19, enrolled during active disease. CDR3s leave out the opening cysteine and the closing phenylalanine or tryptophan. The order of the fields is CDR3 length, V gene, CDR3 protein.

CDR3 length: 14; V gene: TRBV6-1; CDR3 protein: ASSDAVTGNEETQY
CDR3 length: 11; V gene: TRBV14; CDR3 protein: ASSRTTNTEAF
CDR3 length: 11; V gene: TRBV5-1; CDR3 protein: ASTLQGDYEQY
CDR3 length: 10; V gene: TRBV29-1; CDR3 protein: STGQGRNEQF
CDR3 length: 14; V gene: TRBV7-9; CDR3 protein: ASSLSGLVENTEAF
CDR3 length: 14; V gene: TRBV3-1/TRBV3-2; CDR3 protein: ASSQDLTGYGETQY
CDR3 length: 13; V gene: TRBV3-1/TRBV3-2; CDR3 protein: ASSQLAGSYNEQF
CDR3 length: 13; V gene: TRBV19; CDR3 protein: ASSTTGGPGDTQY
CDR3 length: 15; V gene: TRBV5-6; CDR3 protein: ASSLLLWGEETETQY
CDR3 length: 13; V gene: TRBV7-3; CDR3 protein: ASSLSSGAAYEQY
CDR3 length: 18; V gene: TRBV1; CDR3 protein: TSSHEGYIGDRGRWTEAF
CDR3 length: 12; V gene: TRBV29-1; CDR3 protein: SVSRQGATYEQY
CDR3 length: 12; V gene: TRBV29-1; CDR3 protein: SVEEQGAGEKLF
CDR3 length: 13; V gene: TRBV4-1; CDR3 protein: ASSPWWGQQETQY
CDR3 length: 13; V gene: TRBV7-8; CDR3 protein: ASSRDSMNTGELF
CDR3 length: 11; V gene: TRBV19; CDR3 protein: ASSFSSSYEQY
CDR3 length: 16; V gene: TRBV28; CDR3 protein: ASSGPTDSGGGTDTQY
CDR3 length: 13; V gene: TRBV11-2; CDR3 protein: ASSLGQGGNSPLH
CDR3 length: 12; V gene: TRBV19; CDR3 protein: ASSIVEGNSPLH
CDR3 length: 11; V gene: TRBV5-5; CDR3 protein: ASSRWGDRVSF
CDR3 length: 18; V gene: TRBV4-2; CDR3 protein: ASSQRVPLDPSANTGELF
CDR3 length: 15; V gene: TRBV27; CDR3 protein: ASSSGPWELAKNIQY
CDR3 length: 12; V gene: TRBV5-1; CDR3 protein: ASLESSGANVLT
CDR3 length: 12; V gene: TRBV28; CDR3 protein: ASSLYSGGETQY
CDR3 length: 14; V gene: TRBV28; CDR3 protein: ASSLGSVQGNYGYT
CDR3 length: 10; V gene: TRBV2; CDR3 protein: ASSVGGNEQF
CDR3 length: 11; V gene: TRBV5-1; CDR3 protein: ASSFEGAKGYT
CDR3 length: 14; V gene: TRBV5-1; CDR3 protein: ASSLALTSGVGEQF
CDR3 length: 14; V gene: TRBV11-3; CDR3 protein: ASSLVGRGMSYEQY
CDR3 length: 11; V gene: TRBV10-3; CDR3 protein: AISGTGQETQY
CDR3 length: 12; V gene: TRBV28; CDR3 protein: ASREGVMGETQY
CDR3 length: 13; V gene: TRBV6-2/TRBV6-3; CDR3 protein: ASSLRRAGNYGYT
CDR3 length: 16; V gene: TRBV13; CDR3 protein: ASTWIGRGTWDYNEQF
CDR3 length: 9; V gene: TRBV25-1; CDR3 protein: ASSLNEKLF
CDR3 length: 12; V gene: TRBV30; CDR3 protein: AWIRSGTQETQY
CDR3 length: 13; V gene: TRBV3-1/TRBV3-2; CDR3 protein: ASTSTGGLTGELF
CDR3 length: 13; V gene: TRBV9; CDR3 protein: ASSPGTGSGFGYT
CDR3 length: 13; V gene: TRBV5-4; CDR3 protein: ASSLGGSGANVLT
CDR3 length: 10; V gene: TRBV11-2; CDR3 protein: ASSPSGNEQY
CDR3 length: 14; V gene: TRBV5-1; CDR3 protein: ASSLLGDRATDTQY
CDR3 length: 16; V gene: TRBV5-5; CDR3 protein: ASSYIGPGQGVYNEQF
CDR3 length: 11; V gene: TRBV6-5; CDR3 protein: ASSRQVNTEAF
CDR3 length: 11; V gene: TRBV5-5; CDR3 protein: ASSLSDGTEAF
CDR3 length: 14; V gene: TRBV7-9; CDR3 protein: ASSRPGQGTNYGYT
CDR3 length: 10; V gene: TRBV30; CDR3 protein: AWSRPGETQY
CDR3 length: 12; V gene: TRBV10-2; CDR3 protein: ASSELGADNEQF
CDR3 length: 11; V gene: TRBV5-6; CDR3 protein: ASSLAYRGEAF
CDR3 length: 12; V gene: TRBV6-5; CDR3 protein: ASSYQDSNYEQY